This T cell receptor beta chain stems from a study of regulatory T cells in long-lasting Graves disease. Time point of the sample: newly diagnosed GD, antithyroid drugs for less than 3 months. RNA extracted from PBMCs served as the sequencing template. A word on this clonotype: What it recognizes is unknown. One junction end does not reproduce the germline sequence, and a read error may be involved.

Study conclusions and caveats: In persistent patients, shared public clonotypes (roughly 2,700) outnumbered those in new patients (around 1,000).

The CDR3 has 18 amino acids. CDR1 is MGHRA and CDR2 is YSYEKL in the germline V gene. CDR3-region Arm-PCR and iRepertoire HTBI primers produced the TCR beta libraries. TCRdb processed the multiplex PCR reads anew with MiXCR; each CDR3 protein has one entry. The sample holds some 340,000 distinct CDR3 sequences, approximately 12% seen once. This sample also appeared in a second study, on T cells in Graves' hyperthyroidism and ophthalmopathy. That work adds: Criteria for exclusion of patients were uncontrolled infection, other autoimmune disease, pregnancy or lactation.

This TCR derives from a woman under 30 with Graves disease. The starting material was peripheral blood mononuclear cells (PBMCs), obtained at new diagnosis, from a patient treated with antithyroid drugs. J is TRBJ2-2 and V is TRBV4-1, with a tentative D call TRBD2 (7 bases). The CDR3 region has the DNA TGTGCCAGCAGCCAAAATTTAAGAGCGGGACAAACGACCGGGGAGCTGTTTTTT. Translation: CASSQNLRAGQTTGELFF.